This entry describes one T cell receptor (beta chain). The data derive from a study of OX40 agonist ivuxolimab in advanced cancers. Method: immunoSEQ multiplex PCR; TCRdb's copy keeps in-frame clones and lacks some. The sample shows around 81,000 clones, 88% of them seen only once. Specimen: CD4+ or CD8+ T cells sorted from blood, collected in a trial of the OX40 agonist ivuxolimab. This TCR was recovered from an adult with an advanced solid tumor such as melanoma, head and neck, liver or kidney cancer.

CDR3 amino acids: CARSVGLEAFF. The CDR3 nucleotides read TGTGCCAGAAGCGTGGGACTGGAGGCTTTCTTT. V gene TRBV5-3 combines with J gene TRBJ1-1; D may be TRBD1 (5 bases). TRBV5-3 has ORF status, its function being uncertain. Deletions cut 4 bases from V and 11 bases from J, with 12 bases between. The CDR3 covers 11 residues.